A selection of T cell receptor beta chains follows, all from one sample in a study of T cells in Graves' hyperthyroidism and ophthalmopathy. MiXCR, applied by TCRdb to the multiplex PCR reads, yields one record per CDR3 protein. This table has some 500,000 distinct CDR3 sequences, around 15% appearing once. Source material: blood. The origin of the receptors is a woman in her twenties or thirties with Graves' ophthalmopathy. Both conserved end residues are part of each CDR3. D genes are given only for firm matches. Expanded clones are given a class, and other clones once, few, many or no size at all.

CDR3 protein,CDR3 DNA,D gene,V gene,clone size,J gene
CASGQIRDRGLRGANVLTF,TGTGCCAGCGGACAAATCCGGGACAGGGGGCTTAGGGGGGCCAACGTCCTGACTTTC,TRBD1,TRBV7-2,few,TRBJ2-6
CASSWRGRYNEQFF,TGTGCCAGCAGCTGGCGGGGCCGCTACAATGAGCAGTTCTTC,.,TRBV7-2,.,TRBJ2-1
CATSPPGPQHEQYF,TGTGCCACCAGCCCCCCCGGCCCACAGCACGAGCAGTACTTC,.,TRBV15,few,TRBJ2-7
CASSPPGGSRSPLHF,TGTGCCAGCAGTCCTCCAGGGGGCTCGAGGTCACCCCTCCACTTT,TRBD1,TRBV28,many,TRBJ1-6
CASSQGRTEFNYGYTF,TGCGCCAGCAGCCAAGGCAGGACAGAGTTTAACTATGGCTACACCTTC,.,TRBV4-3,.,TRBJ1-2
CASSQGWAATKNTEAFF,TGTGCCAGCAGCCAAGGTTGGGCCGCGACAAAAAACACTGAAGCTTTCTTT,.,TRBV14,few,TRBJ1-1
CASSLNSGLAADTQYF,TGTGCCAGCAGCTTAAACAGCGGACTAGCCGCAGATACGCAGTATTTT,TRBD2,TRBV7-2,many,TRBJ2-3
CAWSPRFLTRDRDYYGYTF,TGTGCCTGGAGTCCAAGATTCCTAACCCGGGACAGGGACTACTATGGCTACACCTTC,TRBD1,TRBV30,few,TRBJ1-2
CASSLGAGWGTDTQYF,TGTGCCAGCAGTTTGGGGGCAGGCTGGGGCACAGATACGCAGTATTTT,.,TRBV28,.,TRBJ2-3
CASRWLAGVEQYF,TGTGCCAGCAGGTGGCTAGCGGGAGTTGAGCAGTACTTC,TRBD2,TRBV27,few,TRBJ2-7